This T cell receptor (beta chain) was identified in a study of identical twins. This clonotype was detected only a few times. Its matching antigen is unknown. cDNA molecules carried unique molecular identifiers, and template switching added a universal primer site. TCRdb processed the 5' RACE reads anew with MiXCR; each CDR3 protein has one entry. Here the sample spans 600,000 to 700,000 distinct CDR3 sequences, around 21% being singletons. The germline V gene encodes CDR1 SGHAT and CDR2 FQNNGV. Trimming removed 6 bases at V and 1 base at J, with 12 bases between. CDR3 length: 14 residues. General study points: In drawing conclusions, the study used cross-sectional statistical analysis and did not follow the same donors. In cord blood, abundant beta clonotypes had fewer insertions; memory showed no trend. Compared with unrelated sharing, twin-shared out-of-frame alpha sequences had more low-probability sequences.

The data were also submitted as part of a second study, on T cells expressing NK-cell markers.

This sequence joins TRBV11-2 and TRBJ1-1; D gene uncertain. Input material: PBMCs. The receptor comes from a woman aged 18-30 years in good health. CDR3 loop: CASRASYKNTEAFF. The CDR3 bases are TGTGCCAGCAGGGCCTCGTATAAGAACACTGAAGCTTTCTTT.